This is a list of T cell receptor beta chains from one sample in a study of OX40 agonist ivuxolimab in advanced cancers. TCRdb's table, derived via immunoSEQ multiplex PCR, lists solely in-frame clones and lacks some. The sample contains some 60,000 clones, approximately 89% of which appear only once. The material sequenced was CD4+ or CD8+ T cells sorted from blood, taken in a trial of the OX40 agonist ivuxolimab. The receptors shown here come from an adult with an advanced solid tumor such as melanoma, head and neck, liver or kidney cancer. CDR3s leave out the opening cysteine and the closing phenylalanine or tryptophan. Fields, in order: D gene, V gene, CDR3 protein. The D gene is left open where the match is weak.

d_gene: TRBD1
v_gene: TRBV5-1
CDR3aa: ASSLGGQDNSYEQY

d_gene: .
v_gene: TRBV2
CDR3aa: ASLTGTGATDTQY

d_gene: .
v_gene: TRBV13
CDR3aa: ASSLGRQGTNYGYT

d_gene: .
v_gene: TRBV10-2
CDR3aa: ASSESRSWY

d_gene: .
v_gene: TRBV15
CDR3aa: ATSRGAGMNTEAF

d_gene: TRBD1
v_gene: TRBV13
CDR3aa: ASSPTGGPGYT

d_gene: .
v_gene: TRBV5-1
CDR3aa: ASSLVAGYEQY

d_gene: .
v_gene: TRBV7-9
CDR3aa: ASSQQGCYGYT

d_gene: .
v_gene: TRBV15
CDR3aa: ATSRGQGYSGNTIY

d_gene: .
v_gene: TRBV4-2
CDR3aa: ASSQDQGNYGYT

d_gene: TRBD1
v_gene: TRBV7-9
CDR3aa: ASSLHDRGLNTGELF

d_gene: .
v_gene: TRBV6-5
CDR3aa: ASSRAGNTEAF

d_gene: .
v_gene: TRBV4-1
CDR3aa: ASSPGQSPQPQH

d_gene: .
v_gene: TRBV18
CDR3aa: ASSLQWANPQY

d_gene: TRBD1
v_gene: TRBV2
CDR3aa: ASEGQGDQPQH

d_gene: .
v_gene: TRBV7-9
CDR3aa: ASSLNGNPDSPLH

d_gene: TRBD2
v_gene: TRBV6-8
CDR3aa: ASSFGGGQFHQSVPYNEQF

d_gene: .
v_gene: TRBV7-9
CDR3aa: ASSLPTTVGSSYNEQF

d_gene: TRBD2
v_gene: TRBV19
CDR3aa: ASSIGPTSGGPTDTQY

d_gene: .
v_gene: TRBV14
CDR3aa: ASSQDQDEQGSRNTEAF

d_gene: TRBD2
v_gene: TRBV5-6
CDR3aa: ASSFGLGPYEQY

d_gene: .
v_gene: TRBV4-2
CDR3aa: ASSQDPDTYEQY

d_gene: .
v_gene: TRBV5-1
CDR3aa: ASSYLLDTEAF

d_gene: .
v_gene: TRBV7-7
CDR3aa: ASSLRIGRDYGYT

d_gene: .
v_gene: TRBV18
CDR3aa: ASSPHRQKSNSPLH

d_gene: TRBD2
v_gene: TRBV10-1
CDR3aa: ASSEMGRGELNEQF

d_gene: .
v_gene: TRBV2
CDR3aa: ASSEGTDTQY

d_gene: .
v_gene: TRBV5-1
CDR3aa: ASSLREGTNTEAF

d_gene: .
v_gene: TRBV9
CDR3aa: ASSVAGRGGSDTQY

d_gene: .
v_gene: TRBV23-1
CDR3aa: ASSLRDNSEAF

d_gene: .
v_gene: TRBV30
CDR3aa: AWSVAISYEQY

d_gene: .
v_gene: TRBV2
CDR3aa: ASSGVVTVAKNIQY

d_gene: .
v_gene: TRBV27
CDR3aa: ASTPGGRAETQY

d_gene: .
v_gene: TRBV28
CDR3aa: ASSPGHNTEAF

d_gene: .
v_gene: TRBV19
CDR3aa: ASSSRSSATETQY

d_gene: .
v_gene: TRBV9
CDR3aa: ASSVHGGPSTDTQY

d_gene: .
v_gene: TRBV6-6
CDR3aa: ASSYAEGAQY

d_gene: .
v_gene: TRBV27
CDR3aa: ASGSGDSYEQY

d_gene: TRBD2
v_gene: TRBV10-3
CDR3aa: ASTSGGANEQY

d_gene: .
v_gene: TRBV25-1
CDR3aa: ASSEGGAETQY

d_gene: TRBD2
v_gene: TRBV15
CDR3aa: ATSGPSGGPNNEQF

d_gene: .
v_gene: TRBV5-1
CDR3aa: ASSPVPDITNQPQH

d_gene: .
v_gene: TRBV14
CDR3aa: ASSYSYEQY

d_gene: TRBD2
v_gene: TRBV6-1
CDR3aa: ASSDPLAGGRNEQF

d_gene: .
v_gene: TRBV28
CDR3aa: ASSLRGTEAF

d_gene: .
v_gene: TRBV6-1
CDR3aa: ASSWASNYGYT

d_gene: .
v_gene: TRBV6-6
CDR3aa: ASSLDGVSYT

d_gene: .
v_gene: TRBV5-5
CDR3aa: ASSLSTSTPQGDGYT

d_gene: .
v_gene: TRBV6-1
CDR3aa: ASSAYRDYYGYT

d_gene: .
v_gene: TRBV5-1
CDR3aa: ASSSTGSLADGTIY

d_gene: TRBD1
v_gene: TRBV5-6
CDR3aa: ASRMGQGFGANYGYT

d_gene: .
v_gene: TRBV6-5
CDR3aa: ASSYSGTGELF

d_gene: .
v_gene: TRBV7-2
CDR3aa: ASSFRDRSSYEQY

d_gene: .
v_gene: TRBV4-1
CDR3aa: ASSHAGAYEQY